This T cell receptor beta chain was captured by sequencing in a study of T cell changes during pregnancy in multiple sclerosis. The length of the CDR3 is 17 residues. The assay was immunoSEQ multiplex PCR, and TCRdb's table has in-frame clones only and misses some. The table lists around 60,000 clones, around 93% of them singletons. The gene calls are TRBV1 and TRBJ2-1; whether TRBD2, the table's D call, matches the DNA was not checked. TRBV1 is given as a pseudogene. The clonotype originates from a female donor with multiple sclerosis, enrolled in a pregnancy study. The source material was CD4+ T cells from peripheral blood mononuclear cells, sampled before pregnancy. CDR3 residues: CTSSQDLVGETYNEQFF. Written as DNA, the CDR3 is TGCACCAGCAGCCAAGATCTGGTGGGAGAGACCTACAATGAGCAGTTCTTC.